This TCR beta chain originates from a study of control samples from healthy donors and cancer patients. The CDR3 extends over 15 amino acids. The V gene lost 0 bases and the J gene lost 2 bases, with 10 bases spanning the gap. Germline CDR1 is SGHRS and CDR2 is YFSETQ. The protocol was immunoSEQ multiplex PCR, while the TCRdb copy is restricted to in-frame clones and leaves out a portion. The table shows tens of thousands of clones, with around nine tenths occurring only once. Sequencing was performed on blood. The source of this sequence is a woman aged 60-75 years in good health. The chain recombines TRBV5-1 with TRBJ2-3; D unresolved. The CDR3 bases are TGCGCCAGCAGCTTGGAACCAGGAATCACAGATACGCAGTATTTT. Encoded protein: CASSLEPGITDTQYF. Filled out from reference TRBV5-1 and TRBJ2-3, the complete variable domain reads KAGVTQTPRYLIKTRGQQVTLSCSPISGHRSVSWYQQTPGQGLQFLFEYFSETQRNKGNFPGRFSGRQFSNSRSEMNVSTLELGDSALYLCASSLEPGITDTQYFGPGTRLTVL.